Listed here is a single T cell receptor beta chain. CDR3 length equals 15 residues. The V gene's germline CDR1 is SEHNR and CDR2 FQNEAQ (reference sequence). The data stem from a study of blood T cells in healthy people across ages. A second PCR, run for roughly 7 to 12 cycles, used a sample-barcoded 5' primer plus a J-beta primer mix. TCRdb re-derived calls from the 5' RACE reads in MiXCR, one entry per CDR3 protein. The top ten clones hold 10% to 12% of a sample with under 2 million distinct CDR3 sequences, about 35% of them seen once. The specimen sequenced was blood. The chain is built from TRBV7-9 and TRBJ2-1; 7 bases are a match to TRBD1. Near its end, the DNA agrees better with TRBJ2-7, so the J call may be wrong. This TCR was sampled from a young woman in good health. CDR3 residues: CASSLLGTEAYEQYF. The CDR3 DNA sequence: TGTGCCAGCAGCCTTTTAGGGACAGAAGCCTACGAGCAGTACTTC.